Given below is one T cell receptor (beta chain) in context. The PCR made use of 60 Vbeta and 13 Jbeta primers. Profiled with immunoSEQ multiplex PCR; TCRdb holds only in-frame clones, not every one. Its table records roughly 31,000 clones. The entry originates in a study of cytomegalovirus exposure and HLA in healthy donors. Study in general: T cells numbering about 179 million yielded some 110 million unique TCR beta sequences in an earlier analysis. Genotyping of nearly 400 donors showed that over 80% belonged to the Caucasian-associated ancestry cluster.

V lost 3 bases to trimming and J lost 7 bases; unmatched junction nucleotides: 13. The CDR3 has 17 residues. From germline, CDR1 is LNHDA and CDR2 SQIVND (reference sequence). This sequence was found in a young man in good health and CMV-seronegative. V gene TRBV19 combines with J gene TRBJ2-1, with 9 bases matching TRBD2. The sequenced sample was PBMCs. For the CDR3, the DNA is TGTGCCAGTAGTATGGAGTCTAGCGGGACTCTTAGGAATGAGCAGTTCTTC. Translated, it gives CASSMESSGTLRNEQFF.